This TCR beta chain was observed in a study of T cell responses to AZD1222 COVID-19 vaccine. Study-level information: Second doses were pooled across both intervals (about 4 or about 12 weeks).

Sequencing used immunoSEQ multiplex PCR; TCRdb keeps in-frame clones, though not all of them. There are roughly 91,000 clones in the sample; roughly 87% occur only once, and about 2.2% lies in the top ten. The germline gives CDR1 SGHNT, CDR2 YENEEA. Trimming removed 5 bases at V and 6 bases at J, with 10 bases between. The CDR3 loop spans 12 amino acids. The TCR was taken from an adult in good health. The chain links TRBV11-3 to TRBJ1-1, with D possibly matching TRBD1 (6 bases). Sample: peripheral blood, taken on day 0 of AZD1222 vaccination. CDR3 sequence reads: CASSPGDAEAFF. CDR3 bases: TGTGCCAGCAGCCCAGGGGACGCTGAAGCTTTCTTT.